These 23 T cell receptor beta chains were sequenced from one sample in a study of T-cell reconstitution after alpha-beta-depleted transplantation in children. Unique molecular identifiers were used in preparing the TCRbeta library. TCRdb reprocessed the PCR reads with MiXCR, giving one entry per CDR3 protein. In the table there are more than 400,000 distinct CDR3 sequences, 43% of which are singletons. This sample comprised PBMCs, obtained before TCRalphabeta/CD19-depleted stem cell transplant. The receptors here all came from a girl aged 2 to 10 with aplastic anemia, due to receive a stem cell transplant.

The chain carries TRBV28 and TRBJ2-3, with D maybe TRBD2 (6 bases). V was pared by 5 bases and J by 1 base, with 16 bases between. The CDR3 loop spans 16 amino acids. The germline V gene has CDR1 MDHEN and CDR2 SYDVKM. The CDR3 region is CASSPSREVGTDTQYF. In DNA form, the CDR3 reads TGTGCCAGCAGTCCATCCAGGGAGGTGGGCACAGATACGCAGTATTTT.

For the CDR3, the DNA is TGTGCCACCAGCCGATTACTTGGACAGGAACAAGAGACCCAGTACTTC. Encoded protein: CATSRLLGQEQETQYF. The chain is built from TRBV15 and TRBJ2-5; 7 bases map to TRBD1. The length of the CDR3 is 16 residues. After removal of 5 bases from V and 2 bases from J, the junction contained 11 bases not matched to a gene. The germline gives CDR1 LNHNV, CDR2 YYDKDF (reference sequence).

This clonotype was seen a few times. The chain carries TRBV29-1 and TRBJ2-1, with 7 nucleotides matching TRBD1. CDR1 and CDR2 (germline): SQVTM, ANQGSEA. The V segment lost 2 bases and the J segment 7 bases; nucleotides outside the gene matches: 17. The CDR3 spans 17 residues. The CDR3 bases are TGCAGCGTTGAATCTGCTACAGGGGCCCGAGGTAGGAATGAGCAGTTCTTC. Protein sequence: CSVESATGARGRNEQFF.

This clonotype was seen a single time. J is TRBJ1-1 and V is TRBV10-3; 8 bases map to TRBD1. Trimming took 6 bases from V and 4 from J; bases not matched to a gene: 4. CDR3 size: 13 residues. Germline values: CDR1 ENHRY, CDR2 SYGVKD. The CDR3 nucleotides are TGTGCCATCAGCGACCAGGGGGCCACTGAAGCTTTCTTT. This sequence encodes CAISDQGATEAFF.

The CDR3 nucleotides read TGCAGTGCCCCTACTACTAGCGGAAAACCCTACGAGCAGTACTTC. It specifies CSAPTTSGKPYEQYF. The V and J genes are TRBV20-1 and TRBJ2-7, with 8 bases that match TRBD2. After removal of 6 bases from V and 2 bases from J, the junction contained 12 bases not matched to a gene. From germline, CDR1 is DFQATT and CDR2 SNEGSKA (reference sequence). This CDR3 has 15 amino acids.

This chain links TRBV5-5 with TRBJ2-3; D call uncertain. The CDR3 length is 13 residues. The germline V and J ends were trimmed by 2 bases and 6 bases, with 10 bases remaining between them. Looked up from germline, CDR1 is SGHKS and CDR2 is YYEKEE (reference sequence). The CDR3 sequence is CASSFPQRDTQYF. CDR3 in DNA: TGTGCCAGCAGCTTCCCTCAACGGGATACGCAGTATTTT.

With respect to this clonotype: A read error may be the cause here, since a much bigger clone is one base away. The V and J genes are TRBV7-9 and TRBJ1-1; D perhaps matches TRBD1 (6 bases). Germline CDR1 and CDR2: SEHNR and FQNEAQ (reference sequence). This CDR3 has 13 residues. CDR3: CASTWGRDTEVFF. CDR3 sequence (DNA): TGTGCCAGCACTTGGGGGAGGGACACTGAAGTTTTCTTT. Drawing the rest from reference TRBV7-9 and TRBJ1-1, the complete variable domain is DTGVSQNPRHKITKRGQNVTFRCDPISEHNRLYWYRQTLGQGPEFLTYFQNEAQLEKSRLLSDRFSAERPKGSFSTLEIQRTEQGDSAMYLCASTWGRDTEVFFGQGTRLTVV.

The CDR3 DNA reads as TGTGCCAGCAGCTTGGGACTATTCGAGCAGTTCTTC. Amino acids: CASSLGLFEQFF. The chain is built from TRBV7-2 and TRBJ2-1, with TRBD2 matching over 7 bases. J was trimmed by 10 bases and V by 3 bases; bases with no gene match: 3. The CDR3 is 12 amino acids. Germline V gives CDR1 SGHTA, CDR2 FQGNSA.

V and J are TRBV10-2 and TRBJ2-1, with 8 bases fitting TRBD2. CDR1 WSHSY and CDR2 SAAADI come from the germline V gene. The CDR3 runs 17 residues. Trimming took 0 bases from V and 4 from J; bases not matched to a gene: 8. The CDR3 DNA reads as TGCGCCAGCAGTGAGTCATCCGGGAGGGCCCGGTACAATGAGCAGTTCTTC. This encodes CASSESSGRARYNEQFF.

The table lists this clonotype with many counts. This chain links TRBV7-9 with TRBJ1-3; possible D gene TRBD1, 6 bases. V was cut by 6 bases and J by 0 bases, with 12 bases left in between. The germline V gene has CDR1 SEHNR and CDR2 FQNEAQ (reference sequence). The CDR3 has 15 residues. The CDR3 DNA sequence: TGTGCCAGCAGGTCCGGGACAAGCTCTGGAAACACCATATATTTT. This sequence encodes CASRSGTSSGNTIYF.

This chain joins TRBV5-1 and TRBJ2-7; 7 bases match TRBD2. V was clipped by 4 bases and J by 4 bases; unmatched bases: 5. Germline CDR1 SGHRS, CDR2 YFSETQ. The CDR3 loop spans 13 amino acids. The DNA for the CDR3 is TGCGCCAGCAGCGGGGGGGAGTTTTACGAGCAGTACTTC. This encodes CASSGGEFYEQYF.

CDR3 sequence (DNA): TGCAGTGCTAGGGGGACTAGCGGGAGCGTAAACGAGCAGTTCTTC. Protein product: CSARGTSGSVNEQFF. The rearrangement uses TRBV20-1 and TRBJ2-1, with TRBD2 identical over 14 bases. The trim removed 3 bases at V and 10 bases at J, leaving 8 bases unmatched. Germline V gene sequence: CDR1 DFQATT, CDR2 SNEGSKA (reference sequence). This CDR3 is 15 amino acids long.

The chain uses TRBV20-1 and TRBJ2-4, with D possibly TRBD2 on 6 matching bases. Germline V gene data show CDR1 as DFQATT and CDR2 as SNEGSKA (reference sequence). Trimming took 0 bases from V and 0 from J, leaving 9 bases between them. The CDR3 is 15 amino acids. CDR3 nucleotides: TGCAGTGCTAGAGATCAGCGGGTAGCCAAAAACATTCAGTACTTC. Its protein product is CSARDQRVAKNIQYF.

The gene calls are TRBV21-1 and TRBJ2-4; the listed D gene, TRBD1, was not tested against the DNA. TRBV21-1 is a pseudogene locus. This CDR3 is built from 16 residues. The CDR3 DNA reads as TGTGCCAGCAGCAAAGAGTCAGGACAGGGGGCGCTCAGATTGAACTTC. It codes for CASSKESGQGALRLNF.

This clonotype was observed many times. The CDR3 region has the DNA TGTGCCAGCAGCCCCGGGACTAGTTTTTCCTACAATGAGCAGTTCTTC. It specifies CASSPGTSFSYNEQFF. The rearrangement links TRBV11-2 to TRBJ2-1, with 8 positions matching TRBD2. There are 16 residues in the CDR3. Germline CDR1 and CDR2: SGHAT and FQNNGV. Trimming at V came to 5 bases and at J to 1 base, leaving 7 bases not matched to a gene.

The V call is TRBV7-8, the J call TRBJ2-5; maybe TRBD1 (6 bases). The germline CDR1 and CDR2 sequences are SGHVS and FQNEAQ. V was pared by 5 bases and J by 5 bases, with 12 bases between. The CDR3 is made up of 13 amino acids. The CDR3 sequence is CASSAGQMETQYF. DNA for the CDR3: TGTGCCAGCAGCGCCGGACAGATGGAGACCCAGTACTTC.

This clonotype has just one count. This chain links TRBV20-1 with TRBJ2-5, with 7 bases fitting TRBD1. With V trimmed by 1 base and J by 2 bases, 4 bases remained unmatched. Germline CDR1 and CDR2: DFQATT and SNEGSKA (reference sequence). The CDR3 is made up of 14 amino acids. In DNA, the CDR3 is TGCAGTGCTAGAGGGGGACAGAATCAAGAGACCCAGTACTTC. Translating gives CSARGGQNQETQYF.

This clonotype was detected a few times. DNA of the CDR3: TGTGCCAGCAGTCCTTGGACAGGGATTGCAACTAATGAAAAACTGTTTTTT. This gives the protein CASSPWTGIATNEKLFF. The chain couples TRBV12-3 or TRBV12-4 to TRBJ1-4, with 8 bases matching TRBD1. The ends lost 5 bases at V and 0 bases at J; junction bases unmatched: 8. This CDR3 is 17 amino acids long.

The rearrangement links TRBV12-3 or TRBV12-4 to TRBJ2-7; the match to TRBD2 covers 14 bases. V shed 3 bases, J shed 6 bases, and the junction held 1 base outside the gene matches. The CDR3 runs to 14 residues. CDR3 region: CASSLTSGRAEQYF. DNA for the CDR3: TGTGCCAGCAGTTTGACTAGCGGGAGGGCCGAGCAGTACTTC.

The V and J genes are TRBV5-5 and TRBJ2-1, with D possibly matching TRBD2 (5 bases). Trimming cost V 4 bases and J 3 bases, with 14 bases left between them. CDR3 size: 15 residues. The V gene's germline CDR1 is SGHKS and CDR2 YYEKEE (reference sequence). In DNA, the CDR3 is TGTGCCAGCAGCGTTGGAGTGAGGGTCTACAATGAGCAGTTCTTC. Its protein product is CASSVGVRVYNEQFF.

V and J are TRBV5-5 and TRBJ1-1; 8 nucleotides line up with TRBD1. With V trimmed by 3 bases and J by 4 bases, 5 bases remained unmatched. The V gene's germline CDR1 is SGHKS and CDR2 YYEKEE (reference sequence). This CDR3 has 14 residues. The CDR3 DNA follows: TGTGCCAGCAGCTGGGGACAGGCGGGCACTGAAGCTTTCTTT. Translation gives CASSWGQAGTEAFF.

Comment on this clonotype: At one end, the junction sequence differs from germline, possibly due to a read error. This CDR3 is CASPGASGERQDNGQFF. As DNA, the CDR3 is TGCGCCAGCCCCGGGGCTAGCGGGGAGCGACAGGACAATGGGCAGTTCTTC. The chain links TRBV5-1 to TRBJ2-1; 9 bases line up with TRBD2. This CDR3 has 17 residues. Germline CDR1 reads SGHRS; CDR2 reads YFSETQ.

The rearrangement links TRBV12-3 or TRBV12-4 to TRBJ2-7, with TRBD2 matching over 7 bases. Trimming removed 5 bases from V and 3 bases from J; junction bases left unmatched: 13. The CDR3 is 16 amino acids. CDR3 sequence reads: CASSPQYLAANYEQYF. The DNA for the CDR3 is TGTGCCAGCAGTCCACAATACCTAGCGGCAAACTACGAGCAGTACTTC.